A single T cell receptor (beta chain) is shown here with its context. The data originate from a study of CD8+ T cells in alopecia areata. This CDR3 has 15 residues. V lost 3 bases and J 2 bases, leaving 17 bases between the germline ends. The germline V gene has CDR1 GTSNPN and CDR2 SVGIG (reference sequence). Sample treatment: oral pan-JAK inhibitor, 5-10 mg twice daily. Extraction of RNA preceded its reverse transcription into cDNA, which served as the sequencing template. This table comes from immunoSEQ multiplex PCR, and its TCRdb copy is limited to in-frame clones, with some not included. Altogether about 180,000 clones are present, approximately 55% being singletons, with the ten largest covering 10% to 14%.

The chain uses TRBV30 and TRBJ2-7, with D possibly matching TRBD2 (5 bases). Sequencing was performed on CD8+ T cells sorted from blood, taken at week 24, from a patient treated with tofacitinib. The sequence came from a human donor with alopecia areata. The CDR3 DNA reads TGTGCCTGGAGCGACCGGACCGGGAATCCCTACGAGCAGTACTTC. Translated: CAWSDRTGNPYEQYF.